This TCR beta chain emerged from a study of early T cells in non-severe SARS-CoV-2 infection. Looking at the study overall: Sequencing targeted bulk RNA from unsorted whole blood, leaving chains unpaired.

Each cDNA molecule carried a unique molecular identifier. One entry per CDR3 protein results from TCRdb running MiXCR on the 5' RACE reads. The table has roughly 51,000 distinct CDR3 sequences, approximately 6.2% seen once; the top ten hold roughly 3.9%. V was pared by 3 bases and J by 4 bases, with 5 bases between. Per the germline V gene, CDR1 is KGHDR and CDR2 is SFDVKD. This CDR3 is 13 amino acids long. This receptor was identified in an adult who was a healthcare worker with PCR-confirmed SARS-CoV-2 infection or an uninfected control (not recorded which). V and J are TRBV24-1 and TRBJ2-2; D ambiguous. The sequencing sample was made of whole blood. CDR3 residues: CATSDPITGELFF. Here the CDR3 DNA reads TGTGCCACCAGTGATCCAATCACCGGGGAGCTGTTTTTT.